This T cell receptor (beta chain) was found in a study of tumor-infiltrating lymphocytes in primary liver carcinoma. In the study overall: Roughly 3.65 to 7.13 million productive TCRbeta reads were obtained per sample, with similar numbers across tissue types.

Note on this clonotype: The antigen is unknown. An end of the junction does not agree with germline; a read error may underlie this.

The CDR3 is 18 residues long. Germline lookup yields CDR1 KGHDR and CDR2 SFDVKD. TCR beta cDNA was reverse-transcribed from about 0.45 ug of total RNA. The reaction used a constant-region primer and ProtoScript II reverse transcriptase. Three nested multiplex PCR rounds, a slightly modified ARM-PCR method, built the TCR beta libraries. Both of the initial two PCR rounds ran for approximately 11 cycles and employed TRBV1-TRBV30 forward primers alongside a C-beta reverse primer. One entry per CDR3 protein, called by TCRdb with MiXCR from the multiplex PCR reads. The data hold 70,000 to 75,000 distinct CDR3 sequences, with about 72% observed a single time. General study findings and limits: Relative to blood, tumors carried a significantly larger fraction of the repertoire in their top 250 clones (p = 0.039). Tumor-adjacent and tumor-blood pairs shared less of their repertoires than tumor region pairs shared. All five tumor regions shared only about 7-25% of top clones.

Taking 20-30 mg of unsorted bulk tissue, the authors co-extracted RNA and DNA. The sequenced sample consisted of liver tumor tissue from sampling region 4. Subset of the sample: tumor region T4, right-lateral pole. The V call is TRBV24-1, the J call TRBJ2-1, with 8 positions matching TRBD1. This clonotype originated in a man aged 40-55 years with primary liver carcinoma and hepatitis B virus infection. The CDR3 here is CATSDKRDRFSPYNEQSF. The DNA of the CDR3 is TGTGCCACCAGTGATAAACGGGACAGGTTTAGCCCCTACAATGAGCAGTCCTTC.